A single TCR beta chain is shown here with its context. Its antigen is undetermined. These data are taken from a study of cytomegalovirus exposure and HLA in healthy donors. The study, taken as a whole, reports: Exclusion as indistinguishable affected some V segments, including TRBV6-2 and TRBV6-3. In an earlier analysis, productive rearrangement rates for most beta V segments clustered near 90% or 30%.

PCR was performed using 60 Vbeta and 13 Jbeta primers. Clones were read by immunoSEQ multiplex PCR, and TCRdb kept only the in-frame ones, dropping some. The repertoire table contains 45,000 to 50,000 clones. Germline CDR1 SGDLS, CDR2 YYNGEE. V was shortened by 2 bases and J by 6 bases, with 13 bases between the two germline ends. The CDR3 runs 14 residues. The sequencing input was PBMCs. V usage is TRBV9 and J usage is TRBJ2-3, with D uncertain. The TCR originated in a male donor in good health and CMV-seronegative. In nucleotides, the CDR3 is TGTGCCAGCAGCGTCGTCCCGAGATTCGATACGCAGTATTTT. This encodes CASSVVPRFDTQYF.